This T cell receptor (beta chain) was obtained from a study of cytomegalovirus exposure and HLA in healthy donors (dated by TCRdb to between 2016 and 2019). For context, the study as a whole: In an earlier analysis of 550 to 750 of the donors, around 300 Gb of sequence data and 90 million to 120 million unique TCR beta sequences from 180 million or so T cells were reported. To predict cytomegalovirus infection status, the study combined high-throughput TCR immunosequencing, statistical association of individual TCRs with disease status, and machine learning. Class I and class II HLA loci were covered by the typing at four-digit resolution. An earlier analysis of nearly 600 of the donors applied high-throughput TCR beta sequencing to assess whether each TCR beta V gene segment acted as functional or pseudogenic. Four to six DR-DQ haplotypes were handled as single units for association and clustering, since linkage in the cohort was strong. The study aimed to test whether signatures of past pathogen exposure could be identified by cataloging public T cell receptors. Donor age, sex, ethnicity and CMV serostatus were compiled alongside the repertoire data. Genome-wide SNP genotypes for about 65% of the 666 donors were used in a later genetic analysis, which treated that subset as a discovery cohort. About 300 gigabases of sequencing data and 70 million to 85 million unique TCR sequences were included in an early release covering about 700 HLA-typed donors. Every discovery cohort repertoire had been produced on one sequencing platform. Using immunosequencing, the study profiled T cell repertoires from some 670 subjects and related those repertoires to cytomegalovirus serostatus. Among the roughly 390 genotyped donors, around 81% belonged to the genetic ancestry cluster associated with self-reported Caucasian donors. The number of typed donors differed by locus: about 620-630 for A, B, C, DRB1 and DQB1; 522 for DQA1; 606 for DPA1; and about 450 for DPB1. Rather than drawing on any new phenotypic data, the later analysis identified candidate immune exposures from TCR beta sequences and the way those sequences occurred across donors. Across some 400 genotyped donors of the cohort, an average of approximately 220,000 unique TCR beta nucleotide sequences per donor were sequenced, and roughly 20% of those sequences were non-productive. A separate validation cohort of roughly 120 different subjects was used in addition to the approximately 610-subject first cohort. A later analysis re-examined previously published TCR beta repertoires from just over 650 donors and added high-resolution HLA genotyping to investigate patterns of TCR occurrence.

Receptor amplification or capture employed the immunoSEQ multiplex PCR assay. For the multiplex PCR, a mixture combining 60 forward primers for TCR Vbeta segments and 13 reverse primers for TCR Jbeta segments was used. The CDR3 region of rearranged TCR beta genes was amplified from genomic DNA with a multiplex PCR assay. The Illumina HiSeq System was used to sequence the amplified TCR beta libraries as 87-base-pair reads. Regarding the original processing steps: Across the 600 to 700 repertoires, a later analysis counted 78 million or so unique TCR beta chains, 9.5 million to 13 million of which were shared by at least two donors. A nearest-neighbor algorithm error-corrected the raw reads and collapsed the reads into unique sequences, merging closely related sequences to remove PCR and sequencing errors. CDR3 sequences were aligned to IMGT reference sequences to assign V, D and J gene segments. For a sequence to be retained, a match of at least six nucleotides to both a V gene segment and a J gene segment was required. Rearrangements were classified as productive when the CDR3 lacked stop codons and remained in frame with V and J, and all other rearrangements were classified as non-productive. Following IMGT convention, CDR3 was defined as the stretch from the second conserved V-encoded cysteine to the conserved J-encoded phenylalanine. Sequences without an unambiguous match to a single V gene segment were excluded from the earlier analysis of approximately 600 of the donors. In an earlier analysis of about 590 of the donors, a V segment was called functional when productive rearrangements were above 56.7%, and segregating when the standard deviation between donors exceeded 5%. A statistical classification framework was built to diagnose cytomegalovirus status from the catalog of TCR beta chain sequences. V and J gene assignment, in a later analysis, came from comparing TCR nucleotide sequences with IMGT/GENE-DB human TR gene sequences. In a later analysis, CDR3 sequences and most-parsimonious VDJ recombination scenarios were assigned using the TCRdist pipeline. In a later analysis, every TCR beta chain was defined by the combination of its CDR3 amino acid sequence and its V-gene family, and reads without a unique V-gene family were dropped. A later analysis removed 592 highly shared, low-generation-probability nucleotide sequences to deal with suspected cross-contamination and a sequencing artifact. In a later analysis, a clonal expansion index was calculated for each public chain from normalized within-repertoire ranks of inferred template counts. Generation probabilities in a later analysis came from a VDJ recombination model fitted to out-of-frame rearrangements, and those results were checked against IGoR. In a later analysis, hypergeometric tests were used to score TCR-TCR, TCR-HLA and TCR-CMV co-occurrence, with a repertoire-size bias correction applied to TCR pairs. To estimate false discovery rates, a later analysis permuted the HLA or CMV assignments 20 times. In a later analysis, co-occurring TCRs were grouped with DBSCAN, and TCRdist sequence similarity was added when clustering was performed within HLA-allele-positive subsets. Co-occurrence clustering excluded repertoires with fewer than 30,000 or more than 120,000 public chains, plus five with anomalous nucleotide sharing. In TCRdb, the immuneACCESS table is reduced to in-frame sequences with V and J assigned. These tables do not hold every clone; where another copy was compared, an unresolved V gene accounts for under half, and the others remain unexplained. D and trimming come from the DNA, and the V and J calls and clone size come from that table. The sample includes around 150,000 clones, with around 72% observed a single time. The ten largest account for roughly 2% of the sample.

In total, about 650 healthy bone marrow donors made up the cohort. At the time of sampling, every cohort member was nominally healthy, though immune exposures that went unrecorded were likely present. The donor was CMV seronegative and was included in the group of under 450 seronegative cohort members. Each donor provided a peripheral blood sample, and peripheral blood mononuclear cells were used for TCR beta sequencing. Genomic DNA extraction from the blood cell samples was performed with the Qiagen DNeasy Blood Extraction Kit. General study outcomes and caveats: A later analysis found that HLA-associated TCR beta chains were more clonally expanded and had lower generation probabilities than equally common non-associated chains. Linkage disequilibrium might explain the correlated functional status among segregating V segments, but an unknown experimental factor could not be excluded. In this cohort, only TCR beta chains were sequenced, and detectable features were limited by the absence of alpha or paired-chain data. A further reported finding was that TCR beta sequences accurately predicted the HLA-A and HLA-B alleles for most subjects in the first cohort. According to a later analysis, parvovirus B19, influenza, CMV and Epstein-Barr virus appeared linked to several top co-occurrence clusters. A later analysis associated about 16,000 TCR beta sequences with specific HLA alleles at a false discovery rate of 0.05. When HLA alleles, especially DR and DQ, strongly co-occurred, attributing TCR associations to individual alleles was difficult. The classifier was reported to diagnose cytomegalovirus status with high specificity and sensitivity in both the original and validation cohorts. A later analysis found that most CMV-associated TCR beta chains appeared HLA-restricted, with HLA associations seemingly driven largely by CMV exposure. Fewer than 20 rarely observed V segments, including chromosome 9 orphons, were excluded from the earlier analysis of some 590 of the donors because counts were too low. The study gave a list of 150 to 200 TCR beta chains associated with cytomegalovirus. CMV serostatus was the only immune exposure information available for the cohort. Compared with the roughly 670-donor mean, donors in an Asian-associated ancestry cluster had fewer N-insertions in productive TCRs, according to a later genetic analysis. The authors suggested that the approach could potentially be extended to other disease states and immunological phenotypes. In an earlier analysis of some 500 of the donors, most TCR beta V segments were observed in productive rearrangements about 90% or about 30% of the time, broadly matching IMGT annotations. Some IMGT-functional V segments, including TRBV6-2 and TRBV6-3, could not be distinguished by the 87-base-pair reads and were therefore excluded. An association between a missense DCLRE1C variant and V-gene and J-gene trimming of TCR beta chains was found in a later genetic analysis and replicated in an independent cohort. Sequencing depth was assumed to be roughly uniform across donors in the presence/absence analyses, though that assumption may not hold. Because HLA typing was missing for some donors at each locus, association tests included only the typed subset. Three of the identified cytomegalovirus-associated TCR beta chains were confirmed in vitro to be specific for cytomegalovirus antigens. Across donors, most TCR sequences were observed very rarely, whereas some public TCRs were present in many individuals. In a later analysis, the rate of TCR association differed among HLA loci, with DRB1 alleles having the most associated TCRs and HLA-C alleles having the fewest. A group of highly shared sequence variants was considered likely to be a technical artifact of the sequencing pipeline.

According to the germline V gene (reference sequence), CDR1 reads SGHKS and CDR2 reads YYEKEE. Deletion took 2 bases off V and 2 bases off J, with a span of 21 bases between the germline ends. Spanning cysteine to phenylalanine, the CDR3 consists of 18 amino acids. The entry retains the CDR3 DNA only, 54 bases that are in frame from base 1. About this clone: Its antigen target is currently unknown. It has no much larger one-base neighbor in the sample; base qualities were not kept.

What was sequenced was PBMCs. This sequence originates from a man in his forties or fifties in good health and CMV-seronegative. The chain was built from TRBV5-5 and TRBJ2-3; the D gene is perhaps TRBD2, on 5 matching bases. The DNA sequence is TGTGCCAGCAGCTTAAGCCCCGGGAAAGGGATGACCACAGATACGCAGTATTTT. Its protein reads: CASSLSPGKGMTTDTQYF.